Below, 18 T cell receptor beta chains from the same sample are listed, as sequenced in a study of shared clonotypes between healthy human individuals. Sequenced by immunoSEQ multiplex PCR; TCRdb stores in-frame clones only, minus some. Here the sample spans fewer than 600,000 clones, 79% being singletons. The sequenced sample consisted of PBMCs. Receptors were obtained from a woman aged 40 to 50 in good health. Some clones in this sample may be carry-over from other donors' samples.

This chain links TRBV28 with TRBJ2-1; D is uncertain. The germline V and J ends were trimmed by 6 bases and 2 bases, with 20 bases remaining between them. CDR1 is MDHEN, CDR2 SYDVKM, per germline. The length of the CDR3 is 17 residues. This CDR3 reads CASSPLPRDGPYNEQFF. The CDR3 coding sequence is TGTGCCAGCAGCCCCCTACCCCGTGATGGCCCCTACAATGAGCAGTTCTTC. Full variable domain (rest looked up from reference TRBV28 and TRBJ2-1): DVKVTQSSRYLVKRTGEKVFLECVQDMDHENMFWYRQDPGLGLRLIYFSYDVKMKEKGDIPEGYSVSREKKERFSLILESASTNQTSMYLCASSPLPRDGPYNEQFFGPGTRLTVL.

The J gene is TRBJ2-1, the V gene TRBV2; 7 bases fit TRBD2. J lost 0 bases, V lost 7 bases, and 6 bases had no gene match. Germline-derived CDR1 and CDR2 are SNHLY and FYNNEI. The CDR3 sequence is 15 residues long. The DNA for the CDR3 is TGTGCCAGCATCCCGAGGGACTACTCCTACAATGAGCAGTTCTTC. The encoded protein is CASIPRDYSYNEQFF.

In this sample, this clone turned up a few times. The rearrangement joins TRBV20-1 to TRBJ1-2; D is possibly TRBD1 (5 bases). V dropped 6 bases and J dropped 6 bases, with 11 bases sitting between them. The CDR3 is 11 amino acids. Germline V gene lookup returns CDR1 DFQATT and CDR2 SNEGSKA (reference sequence). CDR3: CSAYDSHGYTF. CDR3 in DNA: TGCAGTGCCTACGACAGCCATGGCTACACCTTC.

V gene TRBV5-4 combines with J gene TRBJ1-4; 8 nucleotides line up with TRBD1. This CDR3 has 14 residues. J was trimmed by 8 bases and V by 3 bases; bases with no gene match: 6. The germline V gene encodes CDR1 SGHNT and CDR2 YYREEE (reference sequence). CDR3 in amino acids: CASSWAGGEEKLFF. CDR3 in DNA: TGTGCCAGCAGCTGGGCAGGGGGCGAGGAAAAACTGTTTTTT.

V is TRBV27 and J is TRBJ2-7; TRBD2 matches at 9 bases. The CDR3 contains 14 residues. V dropped 5 bases and J dropped 2; count of bases not matched to a gene: 4. The germline gives CDR1 MNHEY, CDR2 SMNVEV (reference sequence). DNA of the CDR3: TGTGCCAGCAGTCCCCTAGCGGGGACCTACGAGCAGTACTTC. Residues: CASSPLAGTYEQYF.

This sequence joins TRBV19 and TRBJ2-6, with D perhaps TRBD1 (5 bases). Germline CDR1 and CDR2: LNHDA and SQIVND (reference sequence). The CDR3 is 15 amino acids. Trimming pared 7 bases from V and 3 bases from J, leaving 13 bases between. The CDR3 reads CASTVGQDGANVLTF. The DNA for the CDR3 is TGTGCCAGTACGGTGGGGCAGGATGGGGCCAACGTCCTGACTTTC.

Notes on this clone: This may stem from a read error, because a much larger clone lies one nucleotide away. Other DNA sequences in the sample encode the same CDR3. The rearrangement uses TRBV7-2 and TRBJ2-1; D is undetermined. Germline V lookup: CDR1 SGHTA, CDR2 FQGNSA. Between the trimmed V and J ends, which lost 1 base and 8 bases, there was a span of 3 bases. This CDR3 is 11 amino acids long. CDR3 loop: CASSLVHEQFF. CDR3 nucleotide sequence: TGTGCCAGCAGCTTAGTCCATGAGCAGTTCTTC.

The rearrangement uses TRBV28 and TRBJ2-1, with D uncertain. Trimming took off 4 bases at V and 9 bases at J, with 10 bases between the two ends. CDR1 and CDR2 (germline): MDHEN, SYDVKM. The CDR3 contains 12 residues. Here the CDR3 reads CASSYGPSEQFF. The CDR3 nucleotides read TGTGCCAGCAGTTACGGTCCATCTGAGCAGTTCTTC. The whole variable domain, remainder taken from reference TRBV28 and TRBJ2-1, is DVKVTQSSRYLVKRTGEKVFLECVQDMDHENMFWYRQDPGLGLRLIYFSYDVKMKEKGDIPEGYSVSREKKERFSLILESASTNQTSMYLCASSYGPSEQFFGPGTRLTVL.

The rearrangement links TRBV9 to TRBJ1-2; the D gene is possibly TRBD1 (5 bases). The CDR3 has 15 amino acids. Trimming shortened V by 0 bases and J by 5 bases, and 14 bases separated the two germline ends. Germline V gives CDR1 SGDLS, CDR2 YYNGEE. The CDR3 bases are TGTGCCAGCAGCGTAGGGTCGACAGTCGATTATGGCTACACCTTC. Translation gives CASSVGSTVDYGYTF. Combining the CDR3 with reference TRBV9 and TRBJ1-2 gives the whole variable domain DSGVTQTPKHLITATGQRVTLRCSPRSGDLSVYWYQQSLDQGLQFLIQYYNGEERAKGNILERFSAQQFPDLHSELNLSSLELGDSALYFCASSVGSTVDYGYTFGSGTRLTVV.

This clone has only one observation. The chain links TRBV2 to TRBJ1-2, with 7 bases that match TRBD1. The length of the CDR3 is 14 residues. Germline CDR1 and CDR2: SNHLY and FYNNEI. J lost 0 bases, V lost 7 bases, and 5 bases had no gene match. The CDR3 here is CASTSGTANYGYTF. CDR3 nucleotide sequence: TGTGCCAGCACTTCCGGGACAGCTAACTATGGCTACACCTTC.

The chain links TRBV28 to TRBJ1-3, with unresolved D. The CDR3 extends over 13 amino acids. With 5 bases removed from V and 0 bases from J, the gap between germline ends came to 5 bases. Germline CDR1 reads MDHEN; CDR2 reads SYDVKM. This CDR3 is CASSPYSGNTIYF. In DNA, the CDR3 is TGTGCCAGCAGTCCTTACTCTGGAAACACCATATATTTT.

This CDR3 reads CASSLRLAHEQFF. The DNA for the CDR3 is TGTGCCAGCAGCTTAAGGCTAGCCCATGAGCAGTTCTTC. The chain joins TRBV11-1 to TRBJ2-1, with a possible D match to TRBD2 (5 bases). Per the germline V gene, CDR1 is SGHAT and CDR2 is FQDESV (reference sequence). Between the trimmed V and J ends, which lost 2 bases and 8 bases, there was a span of 10 bases. CDR3 length: 13 amino acids.

This clone was seen once. This chain uses TRBV4-2 with TRBJ2-3; 8 nucleotides line up with TRBD2. Looked up from germline, CDR1 is LGHNA and CDR2 is YNFKEQ. The CDR3 length is 14 residues. Losses at the gene ends were 0 bases for V and 4 bases for J; bases not matched to a gene: 0. The CDR3 region has the DNA TGTGCCAGCAGCCAAGAACTAGCGGCAGATACGCAGTATTTT. Amino acid sequence: CASSQELAADTQYF.

This chain joins TRBV4-2 and TRBJ2-7; D is possibly TRBD2 (6 bases). The CDR3 covers 14 residues. The germline gives CDR1 LGHNA, CDR2 YNFKEQ. V was shortened by 1 base and J by 6 bases, with 13 bases between the two germline ends. The chain's CDR3 is CASSQVGGRGEQYF. CDR3 DNA: TGTGCCAGCAGCCAAGTGGGGGGAAGGGGCGAGCAGTACTTC.

This clone was seen once. This sequence joins TRBV5-4 and TRBJ2-7; TRBD1 is a possible D gene (6 bases). V shed 2 bases and J shed 0 bases, with 9 bases lying between them. Germline lookup yields CDR1 SGHNT and CDR2 YYREEE (reference sequence). This CDR3 has 14 residues. The CDR3 spells CASSFTGTSYEQYF. The CDR3 bases are TGTGCCAGCAGCTTTACAGGGACCTCCTACGAGCAGTACTTC.

The chain joins TRBV6-1 to TRBJ2-7; 10 nucleotides line up with TRBD1. Germline V gives CDR1 MNHNS, CDR2 SASEGT. The CDR3 length is 16 residues. Trimming at V came to 0 bases and at J to 7 bases, leaving 9 bases not matched to a gene. In nucleotides, the CDR3 is TGTGCCAGCAGTGAAGCCCCGACAGGGGGCTGGGGGGAGCAGTACTTC. Translation gives CASSEAPTGGWGEQYF.

This chain uses TRBV6-4 with TRBJ2-3; 8 positions match TRBD2. The length of the CDR3 is 15 residues. CDR1 is MRHNA, CDR2 SNTAGT, per germline. J lost 1 base, V lost 3 bases, and 3 bases had no gene match. As DNA, the CDR3 is TGTGCCAGCAGTGAGGAAGCGGGAGGCACAGATACGCAGTATTTT. Its protein is CASSEEAGGTDTQYF.

V and J are TRBV7-2 and TRBJ1-2; D unresolved. CDR1 and CDR2 (germline): SGHTA, FQGNSA. V dropped 2 bases and J dropped 4 bases, with 8 bases sitting between them. This CDR3 is built from 13 residues. The CDR3 DNA reads as TGTGCCAGCAGCTTATATCAGCCCTATGGCTACACCTTC. Encoded protein: CASSLYQPYGYTF.